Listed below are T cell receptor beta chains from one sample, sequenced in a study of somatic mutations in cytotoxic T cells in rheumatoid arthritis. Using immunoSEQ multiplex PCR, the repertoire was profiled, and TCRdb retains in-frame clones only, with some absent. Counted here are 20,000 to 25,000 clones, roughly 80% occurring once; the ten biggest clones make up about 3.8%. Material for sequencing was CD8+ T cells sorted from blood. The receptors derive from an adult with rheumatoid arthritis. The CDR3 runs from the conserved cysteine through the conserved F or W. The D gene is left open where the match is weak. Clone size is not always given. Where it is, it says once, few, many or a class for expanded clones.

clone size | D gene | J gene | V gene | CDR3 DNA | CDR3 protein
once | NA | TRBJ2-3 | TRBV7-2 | TGTGCCAGCAGCTACACAGGCACTAGCACAGATACGCAGTATTTT | CASSYTGTSTDTQYF
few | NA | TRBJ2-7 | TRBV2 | TGTGCCAGCAGGAGTATCGCCTCCTACGAGCAGTACTTC | CASRSIASYEQYF
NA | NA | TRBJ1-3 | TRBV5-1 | TGCGCCAGCAGCTTGGCCTTCGACTCTGGAAACACCATATATTTT | CASSLAFDSGNTIYF
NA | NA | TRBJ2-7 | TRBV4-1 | TGCGCCAGCAGCCACGAAGGAACTGGCTACGGGACCTACGAGCAGTACTTC | CASSHEGTGYGTYEQYF
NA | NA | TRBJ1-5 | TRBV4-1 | TGCGCCAGCAGCATCTCTTTTTCAGGGTTGGGTCAGCCCCAGCATTTT | CASSISFSGLGQPQHF
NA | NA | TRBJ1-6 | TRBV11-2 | TGTGCCAGCAGCTCTGAGAATTCACCCCTCCACTTT | CASSSENSPLHF
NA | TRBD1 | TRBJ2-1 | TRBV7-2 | TGTGCCAGCAGCTTAAAGACAGGGAATGAGCAGTTCTTC | CASSLKTGNEQFF
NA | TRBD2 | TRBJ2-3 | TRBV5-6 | TGTGCCAGCAGCTTTGGGACTAGCGGGGGGGTTGGTACAGATACGCAGTATTTT | CASSFGTSGGVGTDTQYF
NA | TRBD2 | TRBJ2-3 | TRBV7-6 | TGTGCCAGCAGCCTTCGGCCGGGACTAGCAGCAGATACGCAGTATTTT | CASSLRPGLAADTQYF
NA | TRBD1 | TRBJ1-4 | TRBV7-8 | TGTGCCAGCAGCCCACTGACAGGGACCGAGGAAGAAAAACTGTTTTTT | CASSPLTGTEEEKLFF
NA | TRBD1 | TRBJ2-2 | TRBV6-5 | TGTGCCAGCAGTTACCTGACAGGGACCAACACCGGGGAGCTGTTTTTT | CASSYLTGTNTGELFF
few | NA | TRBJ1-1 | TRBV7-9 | TGTGCCAGCAGGCCCCCCCCGCGGCTTTCGAACACTGAAGCTTTCTTT | CASRPPPRLSNTEAFF
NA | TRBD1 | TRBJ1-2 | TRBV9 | TGTGCCAGCAGCCAGGGACAGTCGTCGTACACCTTC | CASSQGQSSYTF
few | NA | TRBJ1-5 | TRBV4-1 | TGCGCCAGCAGCGATTCAATCCGCGTTCAGATGGTTAGCAATCAGCCCCAGCATTTT | CASSDSIRVQMVSNQPQHF
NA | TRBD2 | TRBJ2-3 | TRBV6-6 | TGTGCCAGCAGTTACCCGGGGACTAGCCGCACAGATACGCAGTATTTT | CASSYPGTSRTDTQYF
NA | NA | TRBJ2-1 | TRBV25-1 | TGTGCCAGCATGGGCGGGGGCCCGTACAATGAGCAGTTCTTC | CASMGGGPYNEQFF
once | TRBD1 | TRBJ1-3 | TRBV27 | TGTGCCAGCAGTGTGACAGGGCTAACTGGAAACACCATATATTTT | CASSVTGLTGNTIYF
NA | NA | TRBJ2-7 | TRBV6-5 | TGTGCCAGCAGTTACTCGATATCCGGACTGACCTACGAGCAGTACTTC | CASSYSISGLTYEQYF
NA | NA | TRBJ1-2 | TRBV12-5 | TGTGCTAGTGATCCGGGTGGTAACTATGGCTACACCTTC | CASDPGGNYGYTF
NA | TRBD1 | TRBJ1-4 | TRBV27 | TGTGCCAGCAGTTTACAGGGGGCTGCTAATGAAAAACTGTTTTTT | CASSLQGAANEKLFF
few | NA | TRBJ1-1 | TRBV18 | TGTGCCAGCTCACCGCATCCGGGACTTTTGAACACTGAAGCTTTCTTT | CASSPHPGLLNTEAFF
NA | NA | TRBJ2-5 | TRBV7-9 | TGTGCCAGCAGCGTATACAGGGAAATCCAAGAGACCCAGTACTTC | CASSVYREIQETQYF